The 12 T cell receptor beta chains below all came from one sample that was sequenced in a study of cytomegalovirus exposure and HLA in healthy donors. 13 Jbeta primers and 60 Vbeta primers were used for the PCR. Sequencing was performed with immunoSEQ multiplex PCR; in TCRdb, only in-frame clones are kept and a portion is missing. There are about 180,000 clones in the sample; roughly three quarters occur only once, and roughly 3% lies in the top ten. Input material: PBMCs. The receptors originated from a male donor in good health and CMV-seronegative.

This chain links TRBV6-5 with TRBJ2-7, with 7 bases lining up with TRBD2. CDR1 is MNHEY and CDR2 is SVGAGI in the germline V gene. Losses at the gene ends were 0 bases for V and 0 bases for J; bases not matched to a gene: 5. CDR3 length equals 16 residues. The CDR3 loop reads CASSYSLAVSSYEQYF. CDR3 sequence (DNA): TGTGCCAGCAGTTACTCCCTAGCGGTGAGCTCCTACGAGCAGTACTTC.

The count of this clone is one. The V gene is TRBV30, the J gene TRBJ2-7; D may be TRBD2 (6 bases). CDR1 and CDR2 (germline): GTSNPN, SVGIG (reference sequence). V lost 3 bases, J lost 8 bases, and 14 bases lay in between. The CDR3 loop spans 12 amino acids. The CDR3 loop reads CAWSGAGLKQYF. CDR3 sequence (DNA): TGTGCCTGGAGCGGGGCGGGATTAAAGCAGTACTTC.

Worth noting for this clone: This specimen includes other DNA sequences encoding the same CDR3. The V and J genes are TRBV6-6 and TRBJ1-2, with D possibly matching TRBD1 (6 bases). In germline, CDR1 is MNHNY, CDR2 SVGAGI (reference sequence). The CDR3 length is 14 residues. V was cut by 0 bases and J by 2 bases, with 7 bases left in between. The CDR3 protein is CASSYSRGNYGYTF. CDR3 nucleotides: TGTGCCAGCAGTTACTCGAGGGGGAACTATGGCTACACCTTC.

In this sample, this clone turned up a few times. This CDR3 is CASSQRAYNEQFF. DNA for the CDR3: TGTGCCAGCAGTCAGCGTGCCTACAATGAGCAGTTCTTC. This chain joins TRBV9 and TRBJ2-1; D is undetermined. The CDR3 extends over 13 amino acids. The V and J ends lost 5 bases and 2 bases respectively, with 8 bases between them. From germline, CDR1 is SGDLS and CDR2 YYNGEE.

This chain uses TRBV5-6 with TRBJ1-1; D ambiguous. This CDR3 comprises 13 residues. Germline loops: CDR1 SGHDT, CDR2 YYEEEE. V was cut by 4 bases and J by 1 base, with 8 bases left in between. The CDR3 nucleotides are TGTGCCAGCAGCCCGACAAGGAACACTGAAGCTTTCTTT. This encodes CASSPTRNTEAFF.

This chain's CDR3 is CASSQGPGPSYEQYF. The CDR3 DNA reads TGCGCCAGCAGCCAAGGCCCAGGGCCTTCCTACGAGCAGTACTTC. V is TRBV4-1 and J is TRBJ2-7; tentatively, D is TRBD1 (5 bases). In germline, CDR1 is MGHRA, CDR2 YSYEKL. The CDR3 covers 15 residues. The V gene lost 1 base and the J gene lost 1 base, with 11 bases spanning the gap.

The rearrangement links TRBV7-7 to TRBJ2-1; D may be TRBD1 (5 bases). Looked up from germline, CDR1 is SSHAT and CDR2 is FNYEAQ (reference sequence). V lost 0 bases and J 2 bases, leaving 11 bases between the germline ends. The CDR3 spans 16 residues. The CDR3 bases are TGTGCCAGCAGCTTAGCTCTAACAGGAGCCTACAATGAGCAGTTCTTC. Translated: CASSLALTGAYNEQFF.

For the CDR3, the DNA is TGTGCCAGTAGTCAGGGTCTCAATCAGCCCCAGCATTTT. Its protein is CASSQGLNQPQHF. J is TRBJ1-5 and V is TRBV19; D might be TRBD1 (5 bases). This CDR3 contains 13 residues. Trimming took off 5 bases at V and 3 bases at J, with 8 bases between the two ends. CDR1 and CDR2 (germline): LNHDA, SQIVND (reference sequence).

This chain uses TRBV19 with TRBJ2-1, with D tentatively TRBD2 (7 bases). This CDR3 comprises 15 residues. Germline V gives CDR1 LNHDA, CDR2 SQIVND (reference sequence). V shed 4 bases and J shed 8 bases, with 18 bases lying between them. Written as DNA, the CDR3 is TGTGCCAGTAGTAAACGGACGGGGGGCGTCGATGAGCAGTTCTTC. Translation gives CASSKRTGGVDEQFF.

With regard to this clone: The junction departs from germline at one end; a sequencing error may be responsible. This chain joins TRBV7-9 and TRBJ2-5; 8 positions agree with TRBD2. Germline assignment: CDR1 SEHNR and CDR2 FQNEAQ (reference sequence). The CDR3 extends over 15 amino acids. The CDR3, as DNA: TGTTCCAGCAGCTTAGGGCTAGCGGGTGAAGAGACCCAGTACTTC. This sequence encodes CSSSLGLAGEETQYF.

CDR3 coding DNA: TGTGCCAGCAGTCTTAACAGGGGCGATGGCTACACCTTC. It codes for CASSLNRGDGYTF. This chain connects TRBV6-6 to TRBJ1-2; 7 bases match TRBD1. The J segment lost 6 bases and the V segment lost 5 bases, leaving 6 bases of the junction unmatched. The CDR3 length is 13 residues. Per the germline V gene, CDR1 is MNHNY and CDR2 is SVGAGI (reference sequence).

CDR3 DNA sequence: TGTGCCTGGAGTCCATGGGACAGGGCGGGCTACACCTTC. It codes for CAWSPWDRAGYTF. This chain connects TRBV30 to TRBJ1-2, with TRBD1 matching over 9 bases. This CDR3 spans 13 amino acids. V shed 2 bases and J 8 bases; nucleotides not matched to a gene: 6. CDR1 is GTSNPN and CDR2 is SVGIG in the germline V gene (reference sequence).